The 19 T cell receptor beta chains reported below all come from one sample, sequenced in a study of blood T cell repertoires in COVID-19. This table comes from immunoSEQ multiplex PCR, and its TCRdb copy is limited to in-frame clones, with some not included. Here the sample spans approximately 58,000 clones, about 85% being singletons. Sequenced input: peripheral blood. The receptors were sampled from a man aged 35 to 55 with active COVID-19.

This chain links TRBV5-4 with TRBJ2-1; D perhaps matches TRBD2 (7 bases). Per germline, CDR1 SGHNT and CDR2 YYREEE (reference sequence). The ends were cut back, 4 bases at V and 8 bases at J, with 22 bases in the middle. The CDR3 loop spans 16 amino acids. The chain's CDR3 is CASSGGARGSSYEQFF. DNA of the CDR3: TGTGCCAGCAGCGGGGGGGCGCGCGGGAGCAGTTATGAGCAGTTCTTC.

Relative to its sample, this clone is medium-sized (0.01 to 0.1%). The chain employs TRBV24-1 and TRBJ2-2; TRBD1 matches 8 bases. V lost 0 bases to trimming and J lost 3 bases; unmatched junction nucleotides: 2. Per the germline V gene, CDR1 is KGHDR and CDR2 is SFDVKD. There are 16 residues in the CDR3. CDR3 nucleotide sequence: TGTGCCACCAGTGATTTGGACAGGGGCGACACCGGGGAGCTGTTTTTT. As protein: CATSDLDRGDTGELFF.

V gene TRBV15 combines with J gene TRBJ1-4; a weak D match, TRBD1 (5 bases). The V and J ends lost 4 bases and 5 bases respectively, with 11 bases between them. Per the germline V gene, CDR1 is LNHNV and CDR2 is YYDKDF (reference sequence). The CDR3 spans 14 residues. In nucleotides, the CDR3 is TGTGCCACCAGCACGGGGGAAGCAAATGAAAAACTGTTTTTT. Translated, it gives CATSTGEANEKLFF.

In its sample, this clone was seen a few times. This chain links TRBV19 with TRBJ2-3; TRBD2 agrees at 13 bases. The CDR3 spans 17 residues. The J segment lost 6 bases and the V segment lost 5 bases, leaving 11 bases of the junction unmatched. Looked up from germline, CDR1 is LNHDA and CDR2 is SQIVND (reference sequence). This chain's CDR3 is CASSPTGLAGFSDTQYF. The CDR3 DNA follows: TGTGCCAGTAGTCCTACGGGACTAGCGGGATTTAGCGATACGCAGTATTTT.

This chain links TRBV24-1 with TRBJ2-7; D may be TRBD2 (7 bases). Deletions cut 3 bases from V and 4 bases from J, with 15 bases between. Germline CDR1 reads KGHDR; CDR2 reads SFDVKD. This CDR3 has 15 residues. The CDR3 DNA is TGTGCCACCAGTGATACCCGGGGGGCGCAGTACGAGCAGTACTTC. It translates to CATSDTRGAQYEQYF.

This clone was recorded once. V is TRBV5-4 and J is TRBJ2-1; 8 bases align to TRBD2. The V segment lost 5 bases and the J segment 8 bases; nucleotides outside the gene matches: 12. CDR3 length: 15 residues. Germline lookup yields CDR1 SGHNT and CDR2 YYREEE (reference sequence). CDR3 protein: CASRPGLAGQDEQFF. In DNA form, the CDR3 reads TGTGCCAGCAGACCGGGCCTAGCGGGTCAGGATGAGCAGTTCTTC.

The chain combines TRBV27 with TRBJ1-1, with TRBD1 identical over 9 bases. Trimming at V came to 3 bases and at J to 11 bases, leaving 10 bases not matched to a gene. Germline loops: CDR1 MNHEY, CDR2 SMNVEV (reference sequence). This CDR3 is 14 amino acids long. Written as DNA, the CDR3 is TGTGCCAGCAGTTTTCGTCGGGACAGGGTAATGGCTTTCTTT. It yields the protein CASSFRRDRVMAFF.

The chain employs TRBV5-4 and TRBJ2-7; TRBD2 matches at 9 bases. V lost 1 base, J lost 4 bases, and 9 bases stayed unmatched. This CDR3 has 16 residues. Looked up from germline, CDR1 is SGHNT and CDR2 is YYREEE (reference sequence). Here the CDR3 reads CASSLKAGGGRYEQYF. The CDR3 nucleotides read TGTGCCAGCAGCTTGAAAGCGGGAGGAGGGCGGTACGAGCAGTACTTC.

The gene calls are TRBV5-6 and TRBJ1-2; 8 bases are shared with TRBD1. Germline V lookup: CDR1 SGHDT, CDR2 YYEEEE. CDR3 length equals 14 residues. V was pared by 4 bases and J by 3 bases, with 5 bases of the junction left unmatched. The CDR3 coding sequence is TGTGCCAGCAGCACAGGACAGGGACACTATGGCTACACCTTC. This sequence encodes CASSTGQGHYGYTF.

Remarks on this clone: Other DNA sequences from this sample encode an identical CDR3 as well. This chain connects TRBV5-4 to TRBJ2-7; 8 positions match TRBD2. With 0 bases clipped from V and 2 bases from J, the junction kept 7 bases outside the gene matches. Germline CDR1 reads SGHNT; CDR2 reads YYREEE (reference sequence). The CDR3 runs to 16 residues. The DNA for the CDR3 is TGTGCCAGCAGCTTGGGATCGGGACTAGGAGCCTACGAGCAGTACTTC. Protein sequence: CASSLGSGLGAYEQYF.

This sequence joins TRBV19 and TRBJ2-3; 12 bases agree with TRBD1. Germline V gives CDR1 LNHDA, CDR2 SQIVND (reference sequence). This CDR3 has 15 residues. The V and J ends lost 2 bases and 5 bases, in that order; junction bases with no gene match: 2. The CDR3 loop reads CASSIRDRGRDTQYF. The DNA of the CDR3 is TGTGCCAGTAGTATAAGGGACAGGGGGCGAGATACGCAGTATTTT.

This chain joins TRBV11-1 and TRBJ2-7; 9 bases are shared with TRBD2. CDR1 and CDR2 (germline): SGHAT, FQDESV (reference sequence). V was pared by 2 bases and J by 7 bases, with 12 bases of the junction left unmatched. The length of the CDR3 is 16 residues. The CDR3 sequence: CASSLRVQREDSEQYF. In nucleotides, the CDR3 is TGTGCCAGCAGCTTACGTGTCCAGCGGGAGGATAGTGAGCAGTACTTC.

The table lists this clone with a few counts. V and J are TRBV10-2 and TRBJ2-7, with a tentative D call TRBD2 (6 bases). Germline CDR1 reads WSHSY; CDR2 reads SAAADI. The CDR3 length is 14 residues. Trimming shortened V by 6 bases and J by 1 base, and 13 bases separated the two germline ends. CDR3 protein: CASRAGLASYEQYF. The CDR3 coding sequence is TGCGCCAGCAGGGCAGGGCTAGCGTCCTACGAGCAGTACTTC.

The CDR3 DNA is TGTGCCAGCTCACCACTGGCAGGGGGTAACACTGAAGCTTTCTTT. Residues: CASSPLAGGNTEAFF. The rearrangement links TRBV18 to TRBJ1-1, with 7 bases lining up with TRBD1. The CDR3 sequence is 15 residues long. Per the germline V gene, CDR1 is KGHSH and CDR2 is LQKENI. V gave up 1 base and J gave up 2 bases; unmatched junction bases: 4.

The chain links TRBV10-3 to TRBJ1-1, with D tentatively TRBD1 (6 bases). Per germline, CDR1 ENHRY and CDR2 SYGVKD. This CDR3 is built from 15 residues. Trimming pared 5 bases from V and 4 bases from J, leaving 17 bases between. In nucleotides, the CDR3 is TGTGCCATCAGTAAAGATTCGGGCAGGGGCACTGAAGCTTTCTTT. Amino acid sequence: CAISKDSGRGTEAFF.

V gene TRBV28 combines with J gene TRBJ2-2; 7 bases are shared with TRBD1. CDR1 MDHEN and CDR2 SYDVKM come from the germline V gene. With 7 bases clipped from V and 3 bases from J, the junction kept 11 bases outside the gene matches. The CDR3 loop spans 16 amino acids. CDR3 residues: CASNPPGGVDTGELFF. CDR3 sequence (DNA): TGTGCCAGCAACCCTCCAGGGGGAGTAGACACCGGGGAGCTGTTTTTT.

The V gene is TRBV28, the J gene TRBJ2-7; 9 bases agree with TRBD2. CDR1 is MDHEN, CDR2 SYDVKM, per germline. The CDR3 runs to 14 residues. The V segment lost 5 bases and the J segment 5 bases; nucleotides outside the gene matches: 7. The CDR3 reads CASSGSGRFHEQYF. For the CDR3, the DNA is TGTGCCAGCAGTGGGAGCGGGAGGTTCCACGAGCAGTACTTC.

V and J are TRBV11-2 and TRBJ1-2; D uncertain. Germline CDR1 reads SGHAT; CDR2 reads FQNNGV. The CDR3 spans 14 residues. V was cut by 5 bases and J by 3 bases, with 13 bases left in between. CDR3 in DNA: TGTGCCAGCAGCGGTCTGAGGGTCTACTATGGCTACACCTTC. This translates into CASSGLRVYYGYTF.

The CDR3 bases are TGTGCCAGCAGTCTAAAGGGACAGAATTACGAGCAGTACTTC. As protein: CASSLKGQNYEQYF. The chain combines TRBV6-5 with TRBJ2-7, with 7 bases fitting TRBD1. Unmatched junction bases numbered 8, after V lost 5 bases and J lost 4 bases. Germline CDR1 is MNHEY and CDR2 is SVGAGI. This CDR3 region has 14 residues.